Sequencing of this T cell receptor beta chain was carried out in a study of response to subunit inactivated influenza vaccine. Findings of the study overall: Few additional T cells are recruited per seasonal influenza vaccination, authors suggested.

This clonotype occurred many times. Its specificity is not known. From the RT-PCR reads, TCRdb called clonotypes with MiXCR, one entry per CDR3 protein. The sample holds 650,000 to 800,000 distinct CDR3 sequences, roughly 13% seen once. The TCR was taken from a man in his forties or fifties who received an inactivated influenza vaccine. This specimen consisted of PBMCs from blood, obtained less than 15 days before vaccination.

This CDR3 is CASSSGTLGDIQYF. The DNA of the CDR3 is TGTGCCAGCAGCTCCGGGACACTGGGAGACATTCAGTACTTC. V gene TRBV5-5 combines with J gene TRBJ2-4; perhaps TRBD1 as D (6 bases). CDR1 is SGHKS, CDR2 YYEKEE, per germline (reference sequence). The V end lost 3 bases, the J end lost 8 bases, and 15 bases lay between the germline ends. The CDR3 extends over 14 amino acids.